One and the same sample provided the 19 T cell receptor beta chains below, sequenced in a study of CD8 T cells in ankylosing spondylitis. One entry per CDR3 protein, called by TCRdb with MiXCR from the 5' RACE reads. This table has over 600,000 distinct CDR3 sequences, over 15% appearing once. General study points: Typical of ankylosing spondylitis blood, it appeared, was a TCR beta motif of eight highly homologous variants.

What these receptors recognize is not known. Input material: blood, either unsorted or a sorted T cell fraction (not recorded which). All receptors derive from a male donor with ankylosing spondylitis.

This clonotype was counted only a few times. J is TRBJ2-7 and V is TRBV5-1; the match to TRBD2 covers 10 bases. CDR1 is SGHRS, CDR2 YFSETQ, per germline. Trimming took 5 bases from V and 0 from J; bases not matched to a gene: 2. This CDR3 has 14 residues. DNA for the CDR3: TGCGCCAGCAGAAGCGGGGGGGACTCCTACGAGCAGTACTTC. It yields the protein CASRSGGDSYEQYF.

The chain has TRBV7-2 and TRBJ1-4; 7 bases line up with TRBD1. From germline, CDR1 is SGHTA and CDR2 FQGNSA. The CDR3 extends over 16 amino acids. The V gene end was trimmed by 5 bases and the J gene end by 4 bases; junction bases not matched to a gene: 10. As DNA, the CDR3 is TGTGCCAGCAGCCGCACCGGGACAGCCTATAATGAAAAACTGTTTTTT. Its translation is CASSRTGTAYNEKLFF.

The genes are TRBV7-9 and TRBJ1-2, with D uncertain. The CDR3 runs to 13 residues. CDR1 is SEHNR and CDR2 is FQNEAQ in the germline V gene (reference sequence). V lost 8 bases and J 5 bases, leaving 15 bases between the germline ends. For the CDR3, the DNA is TGTGCCAGCGGGGATACTGGAAAGTATGGCTACACCTTC. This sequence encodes CASGDTGKYGYTF.

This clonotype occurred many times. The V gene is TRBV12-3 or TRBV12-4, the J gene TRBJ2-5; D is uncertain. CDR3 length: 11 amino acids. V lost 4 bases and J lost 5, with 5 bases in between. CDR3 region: CASSSMETQYF. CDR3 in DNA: TGTGCCAGCAGTTCAATGGAGACCCAGTACTTC.

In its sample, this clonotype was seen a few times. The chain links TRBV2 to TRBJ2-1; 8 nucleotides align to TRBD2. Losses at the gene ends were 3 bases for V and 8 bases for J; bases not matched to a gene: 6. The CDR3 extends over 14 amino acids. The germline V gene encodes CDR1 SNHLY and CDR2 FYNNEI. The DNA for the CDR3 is TGTGCCAGCAGTGATCCGGGAGGGGCTTATGAGCAGTTCTTC. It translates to CASSDPGGAYEQFF.

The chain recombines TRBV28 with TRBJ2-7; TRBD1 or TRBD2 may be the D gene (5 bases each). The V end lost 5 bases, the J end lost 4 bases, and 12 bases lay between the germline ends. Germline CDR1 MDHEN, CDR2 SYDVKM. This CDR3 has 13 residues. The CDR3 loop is CASSIGTDYEQYF. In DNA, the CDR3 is TGTGCCAGCAGTATAGGGACGGATTACGAGCAGTACTTC.

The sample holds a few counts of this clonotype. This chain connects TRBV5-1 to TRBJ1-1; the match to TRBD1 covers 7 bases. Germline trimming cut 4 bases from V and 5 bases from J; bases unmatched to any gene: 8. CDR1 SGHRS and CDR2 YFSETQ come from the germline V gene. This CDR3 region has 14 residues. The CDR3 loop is CASSGNRGGTEAFF. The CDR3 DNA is TGCGCCAGCAGCGGAAACAGGGGAGGTACTGAAGCTTTCTTT.

Written as DNA, the CDR3 is TGCGCCAGCCGAGGGATAGACTACGAGCAGTACTTC. Amino acid sequence: CASRGIDYEQYF. The gene calls are TRBV10-2 and TRBJ2-7; D perhaps matches TRBD2 (5 bases). The germline CDR1 and CDR2 sequences are WSHSY and SAAADI. This CDR3 spans 12 amino acids. Trimming left V 8 bases short and J 3 bases short, with 11 bases between.

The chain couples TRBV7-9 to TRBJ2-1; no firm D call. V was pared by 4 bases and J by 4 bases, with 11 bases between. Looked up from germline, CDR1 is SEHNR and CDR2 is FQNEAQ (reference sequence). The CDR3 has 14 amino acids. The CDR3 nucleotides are TGTGCCAGCAGCTCTGACCCCGGATACAATGAGCAGTTCTTC. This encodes CASSSDPGYNEQFF.

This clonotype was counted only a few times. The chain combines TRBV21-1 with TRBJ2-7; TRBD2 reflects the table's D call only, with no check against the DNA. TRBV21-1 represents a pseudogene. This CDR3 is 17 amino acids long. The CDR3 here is CASSKFDLVLSEYEQYF. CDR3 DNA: TGTGCCAGCAGCAAATTTGACCTAGTTTTGTCGGAATACGAGCAGTACTTC.

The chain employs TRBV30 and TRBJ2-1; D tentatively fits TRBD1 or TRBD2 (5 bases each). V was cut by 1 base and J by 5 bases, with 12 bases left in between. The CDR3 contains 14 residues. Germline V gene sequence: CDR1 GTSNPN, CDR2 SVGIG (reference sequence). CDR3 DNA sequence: TGTGCCTGGAGTGGAGGGGACGGGCACAATGAGCAGTTCTTC. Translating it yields CAWSGGDGHNEQFF.

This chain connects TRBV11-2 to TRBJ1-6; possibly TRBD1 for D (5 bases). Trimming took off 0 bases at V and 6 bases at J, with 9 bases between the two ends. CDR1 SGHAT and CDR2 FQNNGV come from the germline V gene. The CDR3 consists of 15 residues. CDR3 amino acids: CASSLEAGTNSPLHF. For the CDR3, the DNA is TGTGCCAGCAGCTTAGAGGCAGGGACTAATTCACCCCTCCACTTT.

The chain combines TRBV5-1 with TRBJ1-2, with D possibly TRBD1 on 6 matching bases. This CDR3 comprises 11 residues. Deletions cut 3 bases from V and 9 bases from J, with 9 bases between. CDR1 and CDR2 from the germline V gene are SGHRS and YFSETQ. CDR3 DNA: TGCGCCAGCAGCTCAGGACAGAGCTACACCTTC. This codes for CASSSGQSYTF.

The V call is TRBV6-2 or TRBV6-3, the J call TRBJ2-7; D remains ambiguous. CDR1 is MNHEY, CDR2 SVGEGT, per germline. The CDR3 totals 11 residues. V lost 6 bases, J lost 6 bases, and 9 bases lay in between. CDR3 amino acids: CASSYLGEQYF. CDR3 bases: TGTGCCAGCAGCTACCTAGGCGAGCAGTACTTC.

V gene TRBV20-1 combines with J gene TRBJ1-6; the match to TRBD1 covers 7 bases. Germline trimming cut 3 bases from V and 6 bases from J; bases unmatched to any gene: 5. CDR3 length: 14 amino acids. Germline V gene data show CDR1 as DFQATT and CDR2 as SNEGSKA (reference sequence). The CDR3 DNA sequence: TGCAGTGCTAGGCCGACAGGGTTTAATTCACCCCTCCACTTT. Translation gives CSARPTGFNSPLHF.

CDR3 DNA: TGTGCCAGCAGTTACTACAAGACTAGCGTTCCCTACGAGCAGTACTTC. Its protein is CASSYYKTSVPYEQYF. This rearrangement joins TRBV6-2 or TRBV6-3 to TRBJ2-7, with 8 bases aligning to TRBD2. The CDR3 is made up of 16 amino acids. After removal of 1 base from V and 2 bases from J, the junction contained 7 bases not matched to a gene. Germline loops: CDR1 MNHEY, CDR2 SVGEGT.

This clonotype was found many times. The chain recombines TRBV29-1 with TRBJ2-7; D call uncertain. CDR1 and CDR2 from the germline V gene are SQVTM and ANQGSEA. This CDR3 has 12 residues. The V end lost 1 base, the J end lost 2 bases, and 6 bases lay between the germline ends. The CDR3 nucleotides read TGCAGCGTTGAAGTACAGACCTACGAGCAGTACTTC. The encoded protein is CSVEVQTYEQYF.

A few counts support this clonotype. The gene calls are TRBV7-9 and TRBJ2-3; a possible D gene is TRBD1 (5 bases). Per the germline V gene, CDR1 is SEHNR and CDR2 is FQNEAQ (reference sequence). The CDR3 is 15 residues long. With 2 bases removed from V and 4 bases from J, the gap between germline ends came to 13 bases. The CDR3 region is CASSLWRQGSDTQYF. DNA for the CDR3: TGTGCCAGCAGCTTATGGCGGCAGGGCTCAGATACGCAGTATTTT.

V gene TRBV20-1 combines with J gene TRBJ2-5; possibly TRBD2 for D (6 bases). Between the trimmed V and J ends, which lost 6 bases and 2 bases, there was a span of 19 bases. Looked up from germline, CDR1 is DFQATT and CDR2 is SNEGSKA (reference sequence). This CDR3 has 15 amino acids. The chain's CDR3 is CSAGGFVGVQETQYF. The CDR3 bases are TGCAGTGCCGGAGGGTTCGTGGGGGTACAAGAGACCCAGTACTTC.